This T cell receptor beta chain was captured in a study of identical twins (dated by TCRdb to about 2016). Describing the broader study: TCR alpha and beta repertoires from monozygotic twins, unrelated adults of various ages and cord blood were deep-sequenced to test whether fetal clonotypes persist. Replicate twin experiments were performed at different times using different library preparation protocols to rule out contamination. What the research found in general, with its limitations: Because the same donors could not be followed over many years, the conclusions relied on cross-sectional statistical analysis. Excess twin sharing in beta out-of-frame sequences was weaker because fewer shared sequences lowered the signal-to-noise ratio. In monozygotic twins, out-of-frame TCR alpha sharing was systematically underestimated by recombination models, although the models agreed with sharing between unrelated individuals. Zero-insertion analyses could be partly confounded by invariant T cells such as MAIT and iNKT, though diverse VJ usage argued against such confounding for most clonotypes. Abundant cord blood beta clonotypes carried fewer insertions; young adult naive repertoires showed a weaker similar trend, while memory repertoires showed none. Compared with coincidental sharing between unrelated individuals, out-of-frame TCR alpha sequences shared between twins showed an excess of sequences with low generation probability.

Every donor was a healthy Caucasian. Three pairs of female monozygotic twins, all aged roughly 18 to 30 years, made up the twin cohort. Peripheral blood mononuclear cells were used as the source from which RNA for TCR libraries was isolated. Spanning cysteine to phenylalanine, the CDR3 consists of 17 amino acids. Here the CDR3 DNA is all that survives: 51 bases in frame from base 1. The germline V gene yields MNHNS for CDR1 and SASEGT for CDR2. Here V drops 5 bases and J drops 0 bases, and the junction holds 8 bases not matched to any gene. Library preparation employed 5' RACE. The instrument was an Illumina HiSeq 2000. Template switching added a universal primer binding site, and the final cDNA carried a unique molecular identifier that allowed TCR cDNA molecules to be counted accurately. Specific primers in the conserved constant-segment region were used to synthesize first-strand cDNA for TCR alpha and beta chains. To control for contamination, each cDNA library was double barcoded with a SMART-Mk sample barcode plus Illumina barcodes. TruSeq adapter sequences, together with Illumina sample barcodes, were added in two successive PCR steps. TCR alpha and beta cDNA libraries were sequenced on the Illumina HiSeq platform with custom primers. From the authors' description of their analysis: Unique molecular identifiers were extracted from raw reads with MiGEC, and CDR3 positions were determined with MiXCR. Recombination models were inferred per individual with the repgenHMM and IGoR tools using an EM algorithm. The analysis of shared clonotypes was done with the tcR package in R, with sharing normalized by the product of cloneset sizes. To study raw recombination free of thymic and clonal selection effects, out-of-frame nonproductive sequences were analyzed. The public reads were run again by TCRdb, first through fastp at Q25 and then through MiXCR, and only productive beta chains were kept. One record per CDR3 amino acid sequence lists the most common genes and DNA. These V and J calls derive from TCRdb rather than the authors' analysis. This sample gives approximately 620,000 distinct CDR3 sequences in total; 8% to 9% of them show up just once. The ten top clones hold around 0.98% of the sample.

Regarding this clonotype: Its antigen remains unidentified. The sample holds no much larger clone one base away, and base qualities are not on file.

These data also formed part of another study, on yellow fever vaccine responses in identical twins. Taken from the second paper: According to the authors, the vaccine-induced T cell response in identical twins seemed to be partly convergent and partly specific to each individual. Focusing on identical twins, the study followed the T cell clones that responded to the vaccine, and did so with precision.

The chain joins TRBV6-1 to TRBJ2-3; 10 junctional bases match TRBD2. Sequencing was done on a sample of PBMCs. The clonotype comes from a woman under 30 in good health. The DNA is TGTGCCAGCAGTAGAGACCGACTAGCGGGTAGCACAGATACGCAGTATTTT. Translated, this gives CASSRDRLAGSTDTQYF.